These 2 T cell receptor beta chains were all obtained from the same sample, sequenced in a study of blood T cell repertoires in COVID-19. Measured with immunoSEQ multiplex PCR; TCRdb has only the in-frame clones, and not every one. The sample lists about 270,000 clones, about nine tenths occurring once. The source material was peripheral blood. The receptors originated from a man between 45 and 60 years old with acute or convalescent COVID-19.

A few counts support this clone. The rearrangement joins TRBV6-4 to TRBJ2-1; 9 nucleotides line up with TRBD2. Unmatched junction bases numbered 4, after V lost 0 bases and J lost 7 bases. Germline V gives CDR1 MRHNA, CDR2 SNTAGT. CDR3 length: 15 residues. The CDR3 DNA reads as TGTGCCAGCAGTGACTCGGCGGGGGGGTTAAATGAGCAGTTCTTC. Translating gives CASSDSAGGLNEQFF.

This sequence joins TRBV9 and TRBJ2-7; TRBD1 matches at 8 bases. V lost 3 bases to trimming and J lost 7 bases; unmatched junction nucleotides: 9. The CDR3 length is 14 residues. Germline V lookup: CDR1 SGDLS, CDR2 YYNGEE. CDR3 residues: CASSAQQGAPEQYF. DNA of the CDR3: TGTGCCAGCAGCGCACAGCAGGGGGCGCCTGAGCAGTACTTC.